What follows are 6 T cell receptor beta chains derived from one specimen sequenced in a study of graft-versus-host responses after intestinal transplantation. Profiled with immunoSEQ multiplex PCR; TCRdb holds only in-frame clones, not every one. The table lists about 86,000 clones, approximately 90% of them singletons. Antigens for these TCRs are unknown. The sequencing here drew on unstimulated CD4+ T cells sorted from spleen or lymph node cells, taken before transplant. The receptors were sampled from a human donor who was the organ donor for an intestinal transplant.

This chain links TRBV25-1 with TRBJ1-3; a weak D match, TRBD1 (6 bases). Germline V gives CDR1 MGHDK, CDR2 SYGVNS. This CDR3 contains 14 residues. V shed 3 bases and J shed 3 bases, with 9 bases lying between them. CDR3 coding DNA: TGTGCCAGCAGTGATGGCAGGGGTGGAAACACCATATATTTT. It translates to CASSDGRGGNTIYF.

The rearrangement uses TRBV12-5 and TRBJ1-3; the D is unclear. The CDR3 has 16 amino acids. Trimming pared 0 bases from V and 0 bases from J, leaving 9 bases between. Germline V lookup: CDR1 LGHNT, CDR2 FRNRAP. The CDR3 spells CASGLVLGSSGNTIYF. The CDR3 DNA sequence: TGTGCTAGTGGTTTGGTACTGGGGAGCTCTGGAAACACCATATATTTT.

The V and J genes are TRBV19 and TRBJ2-1; D is possibly TRBD1 (6 bases). The V end lost 7 bases, the J end lost 12 bases, and 25 bases lay between the germline ends. Germline V gene lookup returns CDR1 LNHDA and CDR2 SQIVND (reference sequence). The CDR3 covers 15 residues. The CDR3 nucleotides are TGTGCCAGTAACCGGACCCCAACCAGGGGAAGTGGGCAGTTCTTC. Translation gives CASNRTPTRGSGQFF.

The gene calls are TRBV7-9 and TRBJ1-5; D ambiguous. The CDR3 is 12 amino acids. Between the trimmed V and J ends, which lost 5 bases and 5 bases, there was a span of 7 bases. Per germline, CDR1 SEHNR and CDR2 FQNEAQ (reference sequence). CDR3 sequence: CASSAGDQPQHF. In nucleotides, the CDR3 is TGTGCCAGCAGCGCCGGGGATCAGCCCCAGCATTTT. The full variable domain, with the rest looked up from reference TRBV7-9 and TRBJ1-5, is DTGVSQNPRHKITKRGQNVTFRCDPISEHNRLYWYRQTLGQGPEFLTYFQNEAQLEKSRLLSDRFSAERPKGSFSTLEIQRTEQGDSAMYLCASSAGDQPQHFGDGTRLSIL.

This chain uses TRBV20-1 with TRBJ2-1, with a possible D match to TRBD1 (6 bases). The CDR3 runs 11 residues. Germline CDR1 reads DFQATT; CDR2 reads SNEGSKA (reference sequence). Deletions cut 6 bases from V and 7 bases from J, with 10 bases between. Here the CDR3 reads CSAARGNEQFF. As DNA, the CDR3 is TGCAGTGCGGCTAGGGGGAATGAGCAGTTCTTC.

This sequence joins TRBV4-2 and TRBJ2-7; D is perhaps TRBD2 (7 bases). Trimming took off 0 bases at V and 5 bases at J, with 14 bases between the two ends. The CDR3 spans 15 residues. The germline V gene has CDR1 LGHNA and CDR2 YNFKEQ. CDR3 protein: CASSQDWGGENEQYF. DNA for the CDR3: TGTGCCAGCAGCCAAGATTGGGGGGGCGAGAACGAGCAGTACTTC.